This entry describes one T cell receptor (beta chain). In terms of age and location, participants ranged from roughly 18 to 90 years and lived in approximately 26 US areas. This sample is part of a study of blood T cell repertoires in COVID-19. Study in general: PBMCs, B-cell-depleted T cells, or T cells provided the cDNA or gDNA that made up the material.

With V trimmed by 0 bases and J by 15 bases, 19 bases remained unmatched. The germline CDR1 and CDR2 sequences are SGHRS and YFSETQ. CDR3 size: 17 residues. Original handling: It was from reference gene primer amplification that nucleated cell counts were estimated. This table comes from immunoSEQ multiplex PCR, and its TCRdb copy is limited to in-frame clones, with some not included. That table furnishes V, J and clone size, whereas the DNA furnished D and trimming. This table has over 200,000 clones, around 90% appearing once. The sequencing input was PBMCs or T cells enriched from blood (not recorded which). V is TRBV5-1 and J is TRBJ2-1; 9 bases line up with TRBD2. The receptor's source is a woman in her thirties who had been exposed to COVID-19. The CDR3 loop reads CASSLGGVGTSILGGFF. The DNA for the CDR3 is TGCGCCAGCAGCTTGGGCGGGGTAGGGACTAGCATACTCGGAGGGTTCTTC.